The entry below describes one T cell receptor (beta chain). The antigen remains unidentified. The data were taken from a study of shared clonotypes between healthy human individuals. Study results and caveats: Relative to memory subsets, naive subsets generally showed larger estimated richness. A reduction in generation probabilities was seen for non-shared clonotypes relative to those shared by all four donors.

This CDR3 spans 13 amino acids. V was trimmed by 4 bases and J by 1 base, leaving 7 bases between them. Germline CDR1 MNHNS, CDR2 SASEGT. Profiling relied on immunoSEQ multiplex PCR, and the TCRdb table lists in-frame clones only, not all of them. The table has roughly 1,100,000 clones, roughly 75% seen once; the top ten hold approximately 1.5%. The TCR was taken from a man younger than 30 in good health. The V gene is TRBV6-1, the J gene TRBJ1-1; no definite D call. The sequencing input was memory CD4+ T cells sorted from blood. As to subset: CD45RA-negative fraction. The CDR3 sequence: CASSAMTNTEAFF. CDR3 bases: TGTGCCAGCAGTGCAATGACGAACACTGAAGCTTTCTTT.